The entry below gives a single TCR beta chain sequence along with its context. No antigen is known for it. Unmatched junction bases numbered 11, after V lost 1 base and J lost 3 bases. Germline assignment: CDR1 SGHAT and CDR2 FQNNGV. This CDR3 has 17 residues. This entry is derived from a study of cytomegalovirus exposure and HLA in healthy donors. Study-wide results and caveats: A link between a missense DCLRE1C variant and TCR beta V- and J-gene trimming emerged from a later analysis. Fewer N-insertions than the roughly 670-donor mean were reportedly shown by an Asian-associated ancestry cluster in a later analysis.

The PCR contained 60 Vbeta and 13 Jbeta primers. Clones were read by immunoSEQ multiplex PCR, and TCRdb kept only the in-frame ones, dropping some. The table shows under 150,000 clones, with approximately 80% occurring only once. Sequencing was carried out using PBMCs. This TCR was recovered from a man younger than 40 in good health and CMV-seropositive. V is TRBV11-2 and J is TRBJ2-7, with 8 bases lining up with TRBD1. In DNA form, the CDR3 reads TGTGCCAGCAGCTTAGGCAGGGGGCGCTTCTGGAGCTACGAGCAGTACTTC. The encoded protein is CASSLGRGRFWSYEQYF.